The following is a T cell receptor beta chain sequence with its context. Its antigen is not yet known. Base qualities were left out, and no much larger clone turns up one base away. Taken from cysteine to phenylalanine, the CDR3 has 16 residues. Left in the record is the CDR3 DNA by itself, 48 bases read in frame from the first base. From a lookup of the germline V gene (reference sequence), CDR1 and CDR2 are SGHKS and YYEKEE. V loses 0 bases of germline sequence and J loses 2 bases, and the interval between the two ends is 11 bases. TCRbeta CDR3 regions were amplified from genomic DNA by means of the immunoSEQ Assay, a bias-controlled multiplex PCR. The published analysis was carried out like this. Within the assay, amplification of reference gene primers was used to estimate how many nucleated cells each sample contained. To quantify the absolute abundance of each unique TCRbeta CDR3 rearrangement, sequence reads were collapsed and filtered. For each sample, productive Simpson clonality was calculated by taking the square root of Simpson's diversity index across productive rearrangements. TCRdb limited this immuneACCESS table to in-frame rearrangements with V and J called. A share of clones is missing; checked studies link under half to unresolved V genes, and the rest is unexplained. The DNA gave D and trimming, while V, J and clone size come from that table. This sample is represented by approximately 120,000 clones; over 80% of them were singletons. Roughly 18% of the sample goes to the ten largest clones.

This entry belongs to a study of blood T cell repertoires in COVID-19 (TCRdb year 2020). Concerning the study at large: Collaborator samples came from the United States, Italy and Spain and covered acute and convalescent phases of COVID-19. Where HLA class I and class II types were available, the types were taken from metadata supplied by the sample provider, not from assay-based typing. The samples were drawn from the first 160 participants of the ongoing ImmuneRACE study and from over 950 subjects provided by 6 global collaborators. The dataset comprised deeply sampled blood TCRbeta repertoires from subjects exposed to, actively infected with, or recovered from COVID-19. The repertoires were released in a freely available public database intended as a resource for research on the immune response to SARS-CoV-2. The material from the prospective study consisted of cDNA or gDNA derived from T cells, B-cell-depleted T cells, or PBMCs. A de-identified subject ID, COVID-19 status, age in years and sex were almost always included in the sample metadata. Overall results and qualifications from the work: The amount of clinical and demographic metadata varied by source and participant and was provided uncurated.

Each collaborating institution followed its own protocols to collect whole blood in K2EDTA tubes. Collaborator samples were shipped for TCRbeta analysis as frozen whole blood, isolated PBMCs, or DNA extracted from either sample type. The sequence joins TRBV5-5 to TRBJ2-2; the D gene lacks a confident call. What was sequenced was peripheral blood. The TCR was taken from an older woman with acute or convalescent COVID-19. CDR3 sequence: CASSLEWSRNTGELFF. Read as DNA, the sequence is TGTGCCAGCAGCTTGGAGTGGAGCAGAAACACCGGGGAGCTGTTTTTT.